This T cell receptor beta chain appears in the sequencing data of a study of T cell repertoires in cytomegalovirus infection. Turning to the study itself: Shared public TCR beta signatures pointed to both CMV infection and a matching HLA type.

Study observations and caveats: HLA-C-restricted, CMV-specific TCR beta clonotypes were dominant ex vivo. CMV carriers with the relevant HLA were identified by cumulative public TCR beta family frequency.

Using its own MiXCR run on the reads, TCRdb lists one record per CDR3 protein. The sample gives around 180,000 distinct CDR3 sequences, roughly 19% of which show up once; roughly 2.9% is in the top ten. This clonotype was seen at least ten times. Its specificity is unknown. Germline CDR1 and CDR2: LGHNT and FRNRAP. V lost 6 bases and J lost 1, with 7 bases in between. The CDR3 contains 12 residues. V is TRBV12-5 and J is TRBJ2-7, with no clear D. The TCR originated in a human donor in good health (CMV status not recorded). Some clones in this sample may be carry-over from other donors' samples. Sequencing was performed on PBMCs. The CDR3 region is CASGLNSYEQYF. DNA of the CDR3: TGTGCTAGTGGCTTGAATTCCTACGAGCAGTACTTC.